This TCR beta chain was documented in a study of cytomegalovirus exposure and HLA in healthy donors. This CDR3 is 14 amino acids long. Per germline, CDR1 SGDLS and CDR2 YYNGEE. Trimming pared 1 base from V and 0 bases from J, leaving 7 bases between. The PCR was carried out with 60 Vbeta primers and 13 Jbeta primers. The repertoire was sequenced with immunoSEQ multiplex PCR; TCRdb's copy has only in-frame clones and lacks some. Among around 150,000 clones listed, approximately 71% were seen once. This clone appeared a few times. The clonotype originates from a woman aged 40 to 50 in good health and CMV-seropositive. The sequenced material came from PBMCs. The rearrangement joins TRBV9 to TRBJ1-2; unclear D gene. DNA for the CDR3: TGTGCCAGCAGCGTACAGTCTTCTAACTATGGCTACACCTTC. Translated: CASSVQSSNYGYTF.